This T cell receptor (beta chain) was sequenced during a study of CD8+ T cells in alopecia areata. CDR1 is SSHAT and CDR2 is FNYEAQ in the germline V gene (reference sequence). With V trimmed by 5 bases and J by 2 bases, 5 bases remained unmatched. The CDR3 spans 15 residues. The sequencing template was cDNA reverse transcribed from extracted RNA. Generated by immunoSEQ multiplex PCR, the TCRdb table keeps only in-frame clones and is missing some. The data show a few hundred thousand clones, 30% to 40% seen once. Indicated treatment: oral pan-JAK inhibitor, 5-10 mg twice daily. PBMCs, the starting material, were the source of sorted CD4+ and CD8+ T cells. Findings of the study overall: For patients receiving tofacitinib, scalp clonality and expanded CD8+ clones among the top 100 significantly decreased.

This clone was counted only a few times. Its antigen is currently unknown. V is TRBV7-7 and J is TRBJ2-3; 9 bases align to TRBD1. The sequencing here drew on CD4+ T cells sorted from blood, taken at approximately week 34, from a patient treated with tofacitinib. The source is a human donor with alopecia areata. In nucleotides, the CDR3 is TGTGCCAGCAGCCAACAGGGGGCCTACACAGATACGCAGTATTTT. Amino acids: CASSQQGAYTDTQYF. The full variable domain, rest sourced from reference TRBV7-7 and TRBJ2-3, is GAGVSQSPRYKVTKRGQDVTLRCDPISSHATLYWYQQALGQGPEFLTYFNYEAQPDKSGLPSDRFSAERPEGSISTLTIQRTEQRDSAMYRCASSQQGAYTDTQYFGPGTRLTVL.